This TCR beta chain is from a study of blood T cell repertoires in COVID-19 (dated by TCRdb to between 2020 and 2021). Notes on the research overall: Samples covering the acute and convalescent phases of COVID-19 were provided by collaborators in the United States, Italy and Spain. The samples were drawn from the first 160 participants of the ongoing ImmuneRACE study and from 1,254 subjects provided by 6 global collaborators. HLA class I and class II types, where available, came from metadata supplied by the sample provider rather than from assay-based typing. Subjects who had been exposed to COVID-19, were actively infected with it, or had recovered from it provided the deeply sampled blood TCRbeta repertoires that made up the dataset. The repertoires were released in a freely available public database intended as a resource for research on the immune response to SARS-CoV-2. The material from the prospective study consisted of cDNA or gDNA derived from T cells, B-cell-depleted T cells, or PBMCs. Sample metadata almost always included a de-identified subject ID, COVID-19 status, age in years and sex. Study-wide conclusions, independent of this receptor: How much clinical and demographic metadata was included differed by source and by participant, and the metadata was provided uncurated.

From the cysteine up to the phenylalanine, the CDR3 has a length of 12 residues. CDR3 DNA only is kept here, 36 bases in frame from base 1. CDR1 is given as LGHDT and CDR2 as YNNKEL, both from the germline V gene (reference sequence). Trimming at the junction amounts to 3 bases on V and 0 bases on J, and the germline ends lie 3 bases apart. In the prospective study, participants were roughly 18 to 89 years old, resided in 24 geographic areas of the United States, and were enrolled through a virtual design. In the prospective study, participants were assigned to cohorts based on the clinical history participants reported in a screening survey and a study questionnaire. Recovered participants in ImmuneRACE Cohort 3 were defined by two consecutive negative NP/OP PCR tests, clearance by a healthcare professional, or resolution of symptoms. In the prospective study, whole blood, serum and a nasopharyngeal or oropharyngeal swab were collected from each participant by mobile phlebotomists. Prospective study participants could optionally give additional blood draws and questionnaires over an approximately two-month period. Blood samples from the prospective study were shipped frozen or at room temperature prior to DNA extraction.

Concerning this clone itself: Its specific antigen is unknown. No much larger clonotype is one base removed from it; base qualities were not supplied. The same CDR3 arises from other DNA sequences in this sample as well.

TCRbeta CDR3 regions were amplified from genomic DNA using the immunoSEQ Assay, a bias-controlled multiplex PCR. The source study handled its data this way. Nucleated cell counts per sample were estimated from amplification of reference gene primers within the assay. Sequence reads were collapsed and filtered to measure the absolute abundance of every unique TCRbeta CDR3 rearrangement. For each sample, productive Simpson clonality was calculated as the square root of Simpson's diversity index over productive rearrangements. What TCRdb holds here is the immuneACCESS table cut down to in-frame rearrangements. Part of the clones is not present; checked against another copy, under half of the missing clones reflect an unresolved V gene, and the others are unexplained. D and trimming were read from the DNA, whereas the V and J calls and clone size are those reported in that table. The sample records roughly 230,000 clones, around 81% of which are singletons. The ten largest clonotypes hold around 3.5% of the sample.

The chain joins TRBV3-1 (or the pseudogene TRBV3-2) to TRBJ2-7; the D gene cannot be named for sure. The sample consisted of PBMCs or T cells enriched from blood (not recorded which). The sequence came from a man between 50 and 59 years old who had recovered from COVID-19. The DNA sequence is as follows: TGTGCCAGCAGCCAGGCCTCCTACGAGCAGTACTTC. Translated, it reads CASSQASYEQYF.